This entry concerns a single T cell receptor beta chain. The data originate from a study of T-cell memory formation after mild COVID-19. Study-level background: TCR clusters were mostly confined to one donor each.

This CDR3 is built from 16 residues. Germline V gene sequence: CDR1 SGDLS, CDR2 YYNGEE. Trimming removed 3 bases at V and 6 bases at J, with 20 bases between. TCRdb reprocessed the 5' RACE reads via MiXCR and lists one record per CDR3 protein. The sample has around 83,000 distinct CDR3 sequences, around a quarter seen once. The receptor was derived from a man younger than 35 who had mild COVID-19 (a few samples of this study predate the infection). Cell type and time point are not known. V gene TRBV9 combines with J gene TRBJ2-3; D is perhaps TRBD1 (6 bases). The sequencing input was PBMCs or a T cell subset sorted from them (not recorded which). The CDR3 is CASSGGQYQLLDTQYF. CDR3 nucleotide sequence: TGTGCCAGCAGCGGGGGACAATATCAGCTATTGGATACGCAGTATTTT. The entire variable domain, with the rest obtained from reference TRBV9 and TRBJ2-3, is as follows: DSGVTQTPKHLITATGQRVTLRCSPRSGDLSVYWYQQSLDQGLQFLIQYYNGEERAKGNILERFSAQQFPDLHSELNLSSLELGDSALYFCASSGGQYQLLDTQYFGPGTRLTVL.